This T cell receptor beta chain was sequenced for a study of blood T cell repertoires in COVID-19. Study overall: Some COVID-19 samples were acute and others convalescent; all came from the United States, Italy and Spain. PBMCs, B-cell-depleted T cells, or T cells were the source of the cDNA or gDNA that made up the material.

Trimming removed 0 bases at V and 5 bases at J, with 3 bases between. The CDR3 contains 13 residues. Germline V gene sequence: CDR1 SGHNT, CDR2 YYREEE (reference sequence). Under the authors' procedure: How many nucleated cells were present was estimated from reference gene primer amplification. The repertoire was sequenced with immunoSEQ multiplex PCR; TCRdb's copy has only in-frame clones and lacks some. Clonal size and the V and J genes are those of that table, whereas D and trimming came from the DNA. The table lists about 140,000 clones, roughly 80% of them singletons. The TCR comes from a human donor in a cohort sampled during active COVID-19. The sample taken for sequencing was peripheral blood. V usage is TRBV5-4 and J usage is TRBJ1-6; D gene ambiguous. CDR3 DNA sequence: TGTGCCAGCAGCTTGGACAATAATTCACCCCTCCACTTT. It codes for CASSLDNNSPLHF. Based on the CDR3 plus reference TRBV5-4 and TRBJ1-6, the full variable domain is ETGVTQSPTHLIKTRGQQVTLRCSSQSGHNTVSWYQQALGQGPQFIFQYYREEENGRGNFPPRFSGLQFPNYSSELNVNALELDDSALYLCASSLDNNSPLHFGNGTRLTVT.